This TCR beta chain originates from a study of T cell repertoires in cytomegalovirus infection. Turning to this clonotype: Its specificity is unknown.

TCRdb passed the reads through MiXCR, listing each CDR3 protein once. The sample has some 590,000 distinct CDR3 sequences; roughly 42% are singletons. Sequenced here: cultured PBMCs, sampled from culture after CMV antigen stimulation. This receptor was taken from a human donor in good health (CMV status not recorded). Some clones in this sample may be carry-over from other donors' samples.

CDR3: CASRWESLYNQPQHF. Here the CDR3 DNA reads TGTGCCAGCAGATGGGAAAGTCTCTACAATCAGCCCCAGCATTTT. The chain recombines TRBV7-2 with TRBJ1-5, with D unclear. CDR1 SGHTA and CDR2 FQGNSA come from the germline V gene. The V end lost 6 bases, the J end lost 3 bases, and 15 bases lay between the germline ends. This CDR3 region has 15 residues.